This T cell receptor beta chain was profiled in a study of T cells expressing NK-cell markers. Whole-study context: Sorted CD3+CD56+NKG2C+, CD3+CD56+NKG2C- and CD3+CD56-NKG2C+ T cells provided the TCR beta repertoires.

The study, taken as a whole, reports: Of the CD8+ T cell pool in five or six donors, roughly 1.0-8% was accounted for by dominant NKG2C+ clonotypes. Whether expanded NKG2C-expressing T cell clones recognize HCMV is unknown.

With respect to this clonotype: Its antigen is unknown.

TCRdb re-called the 5' RACE reads; one entry per CDR3 protein, DNA not given. Here the sample table reports around 470,000 distinct CDR3 sequences. Sequences were obtained from blood T cells: a sorted CD56 or NKG2C T cell subset, CD4+ or CD8+ T cells, or bulk PBMC T cells (not recorded which). This TCR was sampled from a woman between 50 and 59 years old in good health.

This CDR3 is CASSYWTAGTDTQYF. This chain links TRBV6-5 with TRBJ2-3; TCRdb selects TRBD1, and the lack of DNA leaves this call unchecked. The CDR3 is made up of 15 amino acids. From germline, CDR1 is MNHEY and CDR2 SVGAGI.